The T cell receptor (beta chain) described here comes from a study of blood T cells in healthy people across ages. General study points: Changes seen in expanded clonotypes were possibly confounded by donor CMV status left unknown.

Comments on this clonotype: Its antigen is not identified.

The germline V gene encodes CDR1 SGDLS and CDR2 YYNGEE. V lost 1 base to trimming and J lost 0 bases, with 11 bases between them. This CDR3 has 16 amino acids. Every donor contributed ten milliliters of peripheral blood by blood draw. PBMCs were isolated at a quantity of at least 6 million per sample. The second PCR ran about 6 to 11 cycles with a sample-barcoded 5' primer and J-beta primers. TCRdb used MiXCR to reprocess the 5' RACE reads, holding one entry per CDR3 protein. The data hold hundreds of thousands of distinct CDR3 sequences, with around half observed a single time. Sequencing was done on a sample of blood. The genes are TRBV9 and TRBJ2-1, with D uncertain. This sequence originates from a woman aged 55-69 years in good health. CDR3 sequence (DNA): TGTGCCAGCAGCGTATCTCTATCCGGCTCCTACAATGAGCAGTTCTTC. The encoded protein is CASSVSLSGSYNEQFF.